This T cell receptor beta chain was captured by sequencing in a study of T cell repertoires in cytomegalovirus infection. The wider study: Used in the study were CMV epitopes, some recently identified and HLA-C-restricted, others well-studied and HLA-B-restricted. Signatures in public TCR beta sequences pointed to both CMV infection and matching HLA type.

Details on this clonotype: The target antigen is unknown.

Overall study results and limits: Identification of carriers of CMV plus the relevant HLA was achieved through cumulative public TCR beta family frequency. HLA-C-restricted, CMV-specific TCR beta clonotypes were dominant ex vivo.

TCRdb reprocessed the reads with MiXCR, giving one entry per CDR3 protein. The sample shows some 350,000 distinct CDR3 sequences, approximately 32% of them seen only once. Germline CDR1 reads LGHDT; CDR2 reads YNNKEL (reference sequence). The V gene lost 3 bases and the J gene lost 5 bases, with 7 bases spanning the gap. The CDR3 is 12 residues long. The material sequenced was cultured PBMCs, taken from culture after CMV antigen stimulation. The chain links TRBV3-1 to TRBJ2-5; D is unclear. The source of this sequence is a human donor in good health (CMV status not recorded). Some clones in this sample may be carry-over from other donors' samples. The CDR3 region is CASSHSLETQYF. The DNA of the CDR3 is TGTGCCAGCAGCCATAGTCTGGAGACCCAGTACTTC.